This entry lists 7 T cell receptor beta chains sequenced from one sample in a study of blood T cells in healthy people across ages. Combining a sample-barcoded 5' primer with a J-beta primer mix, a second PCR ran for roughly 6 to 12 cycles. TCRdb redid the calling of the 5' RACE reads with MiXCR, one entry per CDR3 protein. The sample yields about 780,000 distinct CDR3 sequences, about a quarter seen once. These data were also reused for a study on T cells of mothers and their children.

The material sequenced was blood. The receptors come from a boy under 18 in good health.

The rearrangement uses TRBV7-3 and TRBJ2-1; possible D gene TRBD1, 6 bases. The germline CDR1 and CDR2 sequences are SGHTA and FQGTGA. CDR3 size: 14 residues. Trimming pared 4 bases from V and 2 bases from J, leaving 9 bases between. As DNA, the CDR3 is TGTGCCAGCAGCTCAACAGGGCCCTACAATGAGCAGTTCTTC. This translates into CASSSTGPYNEQFF.

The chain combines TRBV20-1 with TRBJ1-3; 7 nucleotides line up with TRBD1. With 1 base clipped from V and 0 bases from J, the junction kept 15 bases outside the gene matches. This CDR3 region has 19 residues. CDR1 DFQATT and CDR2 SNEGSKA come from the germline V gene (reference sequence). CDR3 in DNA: TGCAGTGCTAGAGCGACAGGGTTTACCGAAACGAGCTCTGGAAACACCATATATTTT. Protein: CSARATGFTETSSGNTIYF.

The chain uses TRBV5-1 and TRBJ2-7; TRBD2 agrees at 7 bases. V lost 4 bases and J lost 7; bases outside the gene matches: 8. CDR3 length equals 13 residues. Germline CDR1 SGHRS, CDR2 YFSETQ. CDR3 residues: CASSPGTISEQYF. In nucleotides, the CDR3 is TGCGCCAGCAGCCCAGGGACTATCTCGGAGCAGTACTTC.

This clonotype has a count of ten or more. CDR3 sequence reads: CASRPGQDKETQYF. CDR3 nucleotides: TGCGCCAGCAGACCCGGACAGGATAAAGAGACCCAGTACTTC. V gene TRBV5-1 combines with J gene TRBJ2-5; 7 nucleotides agree with TRBD1. The V gene end was trimmed by 5 bases and the J gene end by 3 bases; junction bases not matched to a gene: 7. The CDR3 sequence is 14 residues long. CDR1 SGHRS and CDR2 YFSETQ come from the germline V gene.

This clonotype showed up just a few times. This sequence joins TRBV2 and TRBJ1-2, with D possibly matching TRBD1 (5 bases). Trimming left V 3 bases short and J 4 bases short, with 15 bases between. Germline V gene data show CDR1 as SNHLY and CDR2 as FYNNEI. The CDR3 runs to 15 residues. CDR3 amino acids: CASSDGHLSTYGYTF. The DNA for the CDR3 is TGTGCCAGCAGTGATGGACATCTTTCCACCTATGGCTACACCTTC.

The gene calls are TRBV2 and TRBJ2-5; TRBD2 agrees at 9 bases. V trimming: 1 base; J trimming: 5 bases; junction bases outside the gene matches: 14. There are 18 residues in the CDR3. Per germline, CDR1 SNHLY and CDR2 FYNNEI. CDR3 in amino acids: CASSEVWRGGLKSETQYF. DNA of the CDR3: TGTGCCAGCAGTGAAGTCTGGCGGGGGGGCCTTAAATCGGAGACCCAGTACTTC.

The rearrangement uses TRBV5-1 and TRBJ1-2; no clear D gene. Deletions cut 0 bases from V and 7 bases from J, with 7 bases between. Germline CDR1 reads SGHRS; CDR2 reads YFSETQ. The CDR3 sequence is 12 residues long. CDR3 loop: CASSLESGGYTF. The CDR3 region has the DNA TGCGCCAGCAGCTTGGAAAGTGGTGGCTACACCTTC.